This passage covers 14 T cell receptor beta chains from one sample sequenced in a study of regulatory T cells in long-lasting Graves disease. Time point reported: newly diagnosed GD, antithyroid drugs for less than 3 months. PBMC RNA was the source of the TCR library. CDR3-region Arm-PCR and iRepertoire HTBI primers produced the TCR beta libraries. MiXCR, run by TCRdb on the multiplex PCR reads, gives a single entry per CDR3 protein. The sample holds about 500,000 distinct CDR3 sequences; around 15% are singletons and the top ten take 10% to 15%. The same data also contributed to another study, on T cells in Graves' hyperthyroidism and ophthalmopathy.

The material was peripheral blood mononuclear cells (PBMCs), obtained at new diagnosis, from a patient treated with antithyroid drugs. These receptors were collected from a man aged 40-55 years with Graves disease.

This clonotype has ten or more counts. The chain uses TRBV2 and TRBJ1-2; TRBD1 matches at 9 bases. The J segment lost 2 bases and the V segment lost 5 bases, leaving 9 bases of the junction unmatched. The CDR3 is made up of 16 amino acids. Per the germline V gene, CDR1 is SNHLY and CDR2 is FYNNEI. The CDR3 DNA reads as TGTGCCAGCAGTCTGCGGCGGGACAGGGAGAACTATGGCTACACCTTC. As protein: CASSLRRDRENYGYTF. Full variable domain (remainder filled in from reference TRBV2 and TRBJ1-2): EPEVTQTPSHQVTQMGQEVILRCVPISNHLYFYWYRQILGQKVEFLVSFYNNEISEKSEIFDDQFSVERPDGSNFTLKIRSTKLEDSAMYFCASSLRRDRENYGYTFGSGTRLTVV.

The chain recombines TRBV6-1 with TRBJ1-1; D perhaps matches TRBD1 (6 bases). CDR1 MNHNS and CDR2 SASEGT come from the germline V gene. Trimming left V 6 bases short and J 5 bases short, with 13 bases between. The CDR3 has 13 residues. The CDR3 coding sequence is TGTGCCAGCAGCCCCAGGCAGGGGACTGAAGCTTTCTTT. It translates to CASSPRQGTEAFF.

This clonotype was seen many times. This chain connects TRBV20-1 to TRBJ2-3, with 7 bases identical to TRBD2. After removal of 4 bases from V and 7 bases from J, the junction contained 14 bases not matched to a gene. This CDR3 region has 15 residues. Germline lookup yields CDR1 DFQATT and CDR2 SNEGSKA (reference sequence). CDR3 amino acids: CSAIRGREVGNTQYF. Written as DNA, the CDR3 is TGCAGTGCTATACGCGGGAGAGAAGTAGGAAATACGCAGTATTTT.

This clonotype was observed a single time. A read error may be the cause here, since a much bigger clone is one base away. The chain has TRBV27 and TRBJ2-5; D is possibly TRBD2 (5 bases). V lost 4 bases and J 5 bases, leaving 17 bases between the germline ends. The CDR3 runs to 15 residues. The germline CDR1 and CDR2 sequences are MNHEY and SMNVEV (reference sequence). The CDR3 here is CASSSLVGEKETQYF. The CDR3 nucleotides read TGTGCCAGCAGTTCGTTAGTGGGAGAGAAGGAGACCCAGTACTTC.

This clonotype was counted ten times or more. The junction does not match germline at one end; this may be a read error. The V call is TRBV7-7, the J call TRBJ2-1; 12 nucleotides match TRBD2. Germline CDR1 SSHAT, CDR2 FNYEAQ (reference sequence). This CDR3 comprises 15 residues. The CDR3 loop reads CASSPGTSGLNEQFF. The CDR3 nucleotides read TGTGCTAGCAGCCCGGGGACTAGCGGGCTCAATGAGCAGTTCTTC.

A note on this clonotype: This may come from a read error, since a much larger clone is one base off. The CDR3, as DNA: TGTTCCAGCATAAGGTCCGCCTATGGCTACACCTTC. It specifies CSSIRSAYGYTF. The chain combines TRBV2 with TRBJ1-2, with D uncertain. This CDR3 spans 12 amino acids. The germline CDR1 and CDR2 sequences are SNHLY and FYNNEI.

This clonotype was observed many times. This chain uses TRBV7-8 with TRBJ2-1, with D possibly being TRBD2 (7 bases). The CDR3 has 14 residues. V was cut by 6 bases and J by 6 bases, with 15 bases left in between. Germline V gene lookup returns CDR1 SGHVS and CDR2 FQNEAQ. The CDR3 nucleotides read TGTGCCAGCAGTAGGCGGGGGCGTCCCAATGAGCAGTTCTTC. It codes for CASSRRGRPNEQFF.

The V and J genes are TRBV5-1 and TRBJ1-2, with TRBD1 as a possible D gene (6 bases). V was pared by 0 bases and J by 6 bases, with 18 bases between. Germline values: CDR1 SGHRS, CDR2 YFSETQ. CDR3 length equals 16 residues. The CDR3 spells CASSLGSRTATNGYTF. The CDR3 DNA sequence: TGCGCCAGCAGCTTGGGGTCCCGGACAGCCACGAATGGCTACACCTTC.

This clonotype was observed a few times. A far larger clone is one nucleotide away, so this likely arose from a read error. The chain links TRBV28 to TRBJ2-1, with D maybe TRBD2 (6 bases). The CDR3 loop spans 15 amino acids. The germline gives CDR1 MDHEN, CDR2 SYDVKM. The CDR3 here is CASGPPGGGQETQCF. In DNA form, the CDR3 reads TGTGCCAGCGGTCCACCCGGTGGAGGGCAAGAGACCCAGTGCTTC.

This clonotype was recorded at least ten times. The chain carries TRBV2 and TRBJ1-2; D is ambiguous. This CDR3 contains 15 residues. Germline values: CDR1 SNHLY, CDR2 FYNNEI. Trimming removed 3 bases at V and 10 bases at J, with 21 bases between. This CDR3 reads CASSDLTGGLNAYTF. The CDR3 DNA is TGTGCCAGCAGTGACCTCACTGGCGGCTTAAATGCCTACACCTTC.

The rearrangement joins TRBV19 to TRBJ2-2; D is ambiguous. The CDR3 totals 13 residues. Trimming left V 2 bases short and J 4 bases short, with 5 bases between. Germline-derived CDR1 and CDR2 are LNHDA and SQIVND (reference sequence). In nucleotides, the CDR3 is TGTGCCAGTAGTATATGGGCCACCGGGGAGCTGTTTTTT. Protein product: CASSIWATGELFF.

About this clonotype itself: Since the CDR3 does not end with the conserved phenylalanine or tryptophan, this likely comes from a read error. The CDR3 loop is CASSLQGQGGLYEQYL. CDR3 sequence (DNA): TGTGCCAGCAGTTTACAGGGACAGGGCGGGTTGTACGAGCAGTACCTC. This chain connects TRBV27 to TRBJ2-7, with 9 bases fitting TRBD1. Trimming removed 2 bases from V and 4 bases from J; junction bases left unmatched: 9. Germline V gene lookup returns CDR1 MNHEY and CDR2 SMNVEV (reference sequence). This CDR3 contains 16 residues.

Ten or more counts support this clonotype. The chain employs TRBV29-1 and TRBJ2-1; TRBD2 aligns across 8 bases. CDR3 length: 12 residues. Trimming took 6 bases from V and 12 from J; bases not matched to a gene: 10. In germline, CDR1 is SQVTM, CDR2 ANQGSEA. This CDR3 is CSVLAGREGQFF. CDR3 bases: TGCAGCGTGCTAGCGGGTCGTGAAGGGCAGTTCTTC.

There are many counts of this clonotype. The V call is TRBV12-3 or TRBV12-4, the J call TRBJ2-5, with D perhaps matching TRBD1 (5 bases). Trimming removed 6 bases from V and 1 base from J, with 15 bases in between. This CDR3 is 15 amino acids long. CDR3 nucleotide sequence: TGTGCCAGCAGCACCGGACAACCCATCCAAGAGACCCAGTACTTC. Its protein product is CASSTGQPIQETQYF.